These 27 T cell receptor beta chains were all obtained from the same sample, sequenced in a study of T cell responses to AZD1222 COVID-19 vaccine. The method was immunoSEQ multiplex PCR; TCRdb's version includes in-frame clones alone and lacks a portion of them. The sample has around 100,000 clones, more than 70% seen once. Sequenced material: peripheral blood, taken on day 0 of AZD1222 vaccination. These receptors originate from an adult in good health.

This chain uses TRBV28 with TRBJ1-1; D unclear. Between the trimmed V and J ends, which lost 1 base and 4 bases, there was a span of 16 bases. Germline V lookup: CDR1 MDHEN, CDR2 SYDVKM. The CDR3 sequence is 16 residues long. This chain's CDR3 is CASSLSRLVVSTEAFF. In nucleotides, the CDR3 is TGTGCCAGCAGTTTATCCCGACTAGTCGTCAGCACTGAAGCTTTCTTT.

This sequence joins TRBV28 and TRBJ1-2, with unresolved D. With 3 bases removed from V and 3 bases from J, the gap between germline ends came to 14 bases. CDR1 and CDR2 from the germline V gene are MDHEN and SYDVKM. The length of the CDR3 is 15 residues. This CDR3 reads CASSLSGIGDYGYTF. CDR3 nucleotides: TGTGCCAGCAGTTTGTCGGGGATTGGGGACTATGGCTACACCTTC.

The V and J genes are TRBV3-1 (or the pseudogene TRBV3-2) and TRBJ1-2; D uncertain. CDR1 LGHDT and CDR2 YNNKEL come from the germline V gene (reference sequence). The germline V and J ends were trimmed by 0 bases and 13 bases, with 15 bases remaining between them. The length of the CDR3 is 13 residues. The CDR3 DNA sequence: TGTGCCAGCAGCCAAGATCACGGGTCAATTATCACCTTC. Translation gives CASSQDHGSIITF.

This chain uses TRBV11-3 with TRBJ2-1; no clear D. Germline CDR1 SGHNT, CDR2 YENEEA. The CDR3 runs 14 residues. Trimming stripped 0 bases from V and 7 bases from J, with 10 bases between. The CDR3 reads CASSLEAGRNEQFF. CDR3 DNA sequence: TGTGCCAGCAGCTTAGAGGCTGGCAGGAATGAGCAGTTCTTC.

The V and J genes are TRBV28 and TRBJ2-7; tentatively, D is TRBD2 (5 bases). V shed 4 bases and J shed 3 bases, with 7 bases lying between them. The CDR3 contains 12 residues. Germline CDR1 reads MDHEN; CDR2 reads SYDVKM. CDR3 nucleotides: TGTGCCAGCAGTTGGGGAGACTACGAGCAGTACTTC. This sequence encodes CASSWGDYEQYF. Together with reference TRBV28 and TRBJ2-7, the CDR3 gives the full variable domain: DVKVTQSSRYLVKRTGEKVFLECVQDMDHENMFWYRQDPGLGLRLIYFSYDVKMKEKGDIPEGYSVSREKKERFSLILESASTNQTSMYLCASSWGDYEQYFGPGTRLTVT.

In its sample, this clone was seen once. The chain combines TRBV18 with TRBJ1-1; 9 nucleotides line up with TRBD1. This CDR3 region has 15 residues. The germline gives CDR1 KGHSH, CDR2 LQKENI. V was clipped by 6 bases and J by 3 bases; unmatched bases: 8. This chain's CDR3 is CASSPRTGEDTEAFF. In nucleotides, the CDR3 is TGTGCCAGCTCTCCGAGGACAGGGGAAGACACTGAAGCTTTCTTT.

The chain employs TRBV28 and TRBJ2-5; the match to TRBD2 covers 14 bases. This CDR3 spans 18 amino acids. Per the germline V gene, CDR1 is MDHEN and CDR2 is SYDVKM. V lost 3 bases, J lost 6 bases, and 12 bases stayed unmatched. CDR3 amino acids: CASSFPGLAGVMRKTQYF. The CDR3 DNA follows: TGTGCCAGCAGTTTCCCGGGACTAGCGGGAGTAATGAGAAAGACCCAGTACTTC. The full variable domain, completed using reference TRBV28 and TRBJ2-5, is DVKVTQSSRYLVKRTGEKVFLECVQDMDHENMFWYRQDPGLGLRLIYFSYDVKMKEKGDIPEGYSVSREKKERFSLILESASTNQTSMYLCASSFPGLAGVMRKTQYFGPGTRLLVL.

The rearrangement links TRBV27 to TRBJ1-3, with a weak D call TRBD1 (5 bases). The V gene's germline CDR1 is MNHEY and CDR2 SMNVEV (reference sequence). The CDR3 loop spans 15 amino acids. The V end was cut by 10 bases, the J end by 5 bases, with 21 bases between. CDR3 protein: CAKPRTRGLRNTIYF. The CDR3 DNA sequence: TGTGCCAAGCCCCGGACAAGGGGCCTACGAAACACCATATATTTT.

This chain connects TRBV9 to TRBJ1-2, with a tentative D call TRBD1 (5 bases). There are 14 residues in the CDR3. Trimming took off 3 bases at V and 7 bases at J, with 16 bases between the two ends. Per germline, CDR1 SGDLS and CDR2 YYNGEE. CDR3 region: CASSEGLWLGGYTF. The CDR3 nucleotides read TGTGCCAGCAGCGAGGGACTATGGCTGGGTGGCTACACCTTC.

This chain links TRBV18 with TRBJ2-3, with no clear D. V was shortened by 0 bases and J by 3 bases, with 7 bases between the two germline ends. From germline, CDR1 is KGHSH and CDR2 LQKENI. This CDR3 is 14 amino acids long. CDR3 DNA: TGTGCCAGCTCACCACCGATAGGAACAGATACGCAGTATTTT. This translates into CASSPPIGTDTQYF.

The CDR3 spells CASSFRVAGNTGELFF. CDR3 DNA sequence: TGTGCCAGCAGTTTCCGGGTAGCCGGTAACACCGGGGAGCTGTTTTTT. The V gene is TRBV28, the J gene TRBJ2-2; D not certain. There are 16 residues in the CDR3. Trimming took off 3 bases at V and 2 bases at J, with 13 bases between the two ends. The germline CDR1 and CDR2 sequences are MDHEN and SYDVKM.

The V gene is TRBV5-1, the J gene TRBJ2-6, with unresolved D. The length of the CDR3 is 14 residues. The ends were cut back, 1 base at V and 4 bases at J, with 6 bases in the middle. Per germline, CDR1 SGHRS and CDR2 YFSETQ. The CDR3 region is CASSLFPGANVLTF. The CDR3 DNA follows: TGCGCCAGCAGCTTGTTCCCCGGGGCCAACGTCCTGACTTTC.

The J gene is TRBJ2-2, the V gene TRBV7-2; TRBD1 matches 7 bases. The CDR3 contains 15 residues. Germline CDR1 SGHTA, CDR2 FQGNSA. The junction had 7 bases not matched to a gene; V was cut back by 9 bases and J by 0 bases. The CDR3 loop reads CASLPDRANTGELFF. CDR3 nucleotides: TGTGCCAGTCTTCCCGACAGGGCGAACACCGGGGAGCTGTTTTTT.

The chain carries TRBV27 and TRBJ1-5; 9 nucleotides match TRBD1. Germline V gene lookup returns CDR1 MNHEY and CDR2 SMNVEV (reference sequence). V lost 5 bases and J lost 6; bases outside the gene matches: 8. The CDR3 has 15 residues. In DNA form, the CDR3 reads TGTGCCAGCAGTCCCAGCGACAGGGGGAGTCAGCCCCAGCATTTT. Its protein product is CASSPSDRGSQPQHF.

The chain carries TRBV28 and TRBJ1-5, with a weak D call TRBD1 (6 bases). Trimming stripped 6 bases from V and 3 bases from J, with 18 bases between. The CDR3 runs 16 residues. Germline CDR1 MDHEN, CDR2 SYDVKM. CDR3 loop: CASSSLIQGNNQPQHF. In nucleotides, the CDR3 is TGTGCCAGCAGCTCCTTAATTCAGGGGAACAATCAGCCCCAGCATTTT.

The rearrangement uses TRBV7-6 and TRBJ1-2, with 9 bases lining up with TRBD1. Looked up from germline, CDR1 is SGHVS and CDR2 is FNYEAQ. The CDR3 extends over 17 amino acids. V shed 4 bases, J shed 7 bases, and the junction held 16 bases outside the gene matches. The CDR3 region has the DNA TGTGCCAGCAGCTCATACCGGGACAGGGAGGATCTCGGTGGCTACACCTTC. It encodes CASSSYRDREDLGGYTF.

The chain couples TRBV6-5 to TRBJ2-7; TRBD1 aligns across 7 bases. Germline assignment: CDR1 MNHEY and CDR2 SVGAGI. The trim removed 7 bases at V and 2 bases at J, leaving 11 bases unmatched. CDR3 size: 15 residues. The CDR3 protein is CASTPERQGAYEQYF. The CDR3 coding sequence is TGTGCCAGCACCCCCGAACGACAGGGTGCCTACGAGCAGTACTTC.

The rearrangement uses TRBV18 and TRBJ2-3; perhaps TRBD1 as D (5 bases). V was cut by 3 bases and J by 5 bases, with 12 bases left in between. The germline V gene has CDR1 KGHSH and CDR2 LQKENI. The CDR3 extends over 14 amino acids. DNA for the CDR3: TGTGCCAGCTCACCGCGTCAGGGTATAGATACGCAGTATTTT. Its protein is CASSPRQGIDTQYF.

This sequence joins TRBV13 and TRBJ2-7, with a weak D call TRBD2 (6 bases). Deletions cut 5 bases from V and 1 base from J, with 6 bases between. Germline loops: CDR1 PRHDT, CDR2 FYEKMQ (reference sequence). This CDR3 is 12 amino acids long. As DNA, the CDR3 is TGTGCCAGCAGCGGGGGGTCCTACGAGCAGTACTTC. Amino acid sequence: CASSGGSYEQYF.

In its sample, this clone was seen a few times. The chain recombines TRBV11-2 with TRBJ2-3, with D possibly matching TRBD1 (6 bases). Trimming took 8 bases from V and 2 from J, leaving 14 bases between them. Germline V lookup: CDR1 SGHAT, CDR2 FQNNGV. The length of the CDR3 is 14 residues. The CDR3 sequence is CASQGLGNTDTQYF. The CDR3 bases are TGTGCCAGCCAGGGGCTAGGGAACACAGATACGCAGTATTTT.

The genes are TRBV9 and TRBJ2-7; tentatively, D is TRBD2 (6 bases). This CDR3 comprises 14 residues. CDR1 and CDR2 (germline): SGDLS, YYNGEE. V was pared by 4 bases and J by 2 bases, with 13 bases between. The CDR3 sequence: CASSPLGGTYEQYF. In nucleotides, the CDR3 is TGTGCCAGCAGCCCCTTGGGAGGAACCTACGAGCAGTACTTC.

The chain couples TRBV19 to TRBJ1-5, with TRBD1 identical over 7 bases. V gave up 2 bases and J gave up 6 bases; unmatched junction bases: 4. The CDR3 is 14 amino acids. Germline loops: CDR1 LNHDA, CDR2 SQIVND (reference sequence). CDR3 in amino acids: CASSITGDPQPQHF. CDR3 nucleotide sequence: TGTGCCAGTAGTATAACAGGGGACCCTCAGCCCCAGCATTTT.

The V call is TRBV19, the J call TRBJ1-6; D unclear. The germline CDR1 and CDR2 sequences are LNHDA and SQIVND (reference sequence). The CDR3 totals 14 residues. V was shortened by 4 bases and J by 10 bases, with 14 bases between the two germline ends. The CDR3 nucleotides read TGTGCCAGTAGTACGACAACTCACGGGTCACCCCTCCACTTT. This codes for CASSTTTHGSPLHF. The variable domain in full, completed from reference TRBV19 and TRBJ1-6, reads DGGITQSPKYLFRKEGQNVTLSCEQNLNHDAMYWYRQDPGQGLRLIYYSQIVNDFQKGDIAEGYSVSREKKESFPLTVTSAQKNPTAFYLCASSTTTHGSPLHFGNGTRLTVT.

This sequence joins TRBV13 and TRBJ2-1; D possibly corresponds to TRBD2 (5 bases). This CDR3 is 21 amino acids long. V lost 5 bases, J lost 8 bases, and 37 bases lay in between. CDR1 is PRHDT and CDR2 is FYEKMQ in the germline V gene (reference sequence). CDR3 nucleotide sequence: TGTGCCAGCAGCCCCCCCTTGGTTTTGCCTAGCATCTCGGGCTCTCTGGATGAGCAGTTCTTC. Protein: CASSPPLVLPSISGSLDEQFF.

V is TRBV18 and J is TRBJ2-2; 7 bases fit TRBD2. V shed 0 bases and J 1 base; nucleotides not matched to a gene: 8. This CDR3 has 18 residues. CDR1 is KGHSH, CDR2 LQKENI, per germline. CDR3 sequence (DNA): TGTGCCAGCTCACCACCGAGGACTAGTAGTAGGAACACCGGGGAGCTGTTTTTT. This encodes CASSPPRTSSRNTGELFF.

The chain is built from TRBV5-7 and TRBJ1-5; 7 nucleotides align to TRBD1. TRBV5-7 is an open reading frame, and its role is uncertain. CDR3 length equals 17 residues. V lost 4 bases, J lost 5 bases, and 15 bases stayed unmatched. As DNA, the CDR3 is TGTGCCAGCAGCCTCCTTGAGGGACAGATCAAGGATCAGCCCCAGCATTTT. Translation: CASSLLEGQIKDQPQHF.

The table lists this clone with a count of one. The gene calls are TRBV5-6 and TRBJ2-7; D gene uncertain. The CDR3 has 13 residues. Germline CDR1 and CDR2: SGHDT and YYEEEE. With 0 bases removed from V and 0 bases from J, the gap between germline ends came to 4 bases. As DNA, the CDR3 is TGTGCCAGCAGCTTGGCCCTCTCCTACGAGCAGTACTTC. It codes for CASSLALSYEQYF.